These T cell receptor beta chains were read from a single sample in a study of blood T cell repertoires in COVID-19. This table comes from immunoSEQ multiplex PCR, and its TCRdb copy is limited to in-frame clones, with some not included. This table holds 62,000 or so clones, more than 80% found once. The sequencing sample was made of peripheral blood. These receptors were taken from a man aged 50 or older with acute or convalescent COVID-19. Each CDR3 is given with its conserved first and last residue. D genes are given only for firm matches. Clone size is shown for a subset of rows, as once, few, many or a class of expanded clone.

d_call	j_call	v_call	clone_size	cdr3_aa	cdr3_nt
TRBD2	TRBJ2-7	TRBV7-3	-	CASSAPGLGIYEQYF	TGTGCCAGCAGCGCACCGGGACTAGGAATCTACGAGCAGTACTTC
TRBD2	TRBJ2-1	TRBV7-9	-	CASSLAGTSGRNNEQFF	TGTGCCAGCAGCTTAGCAGGGACTAGCGGGAGAAACAATGAGCAGTTCTTC
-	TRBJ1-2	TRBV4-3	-	CASSQQASYGYTF	TGCGCCAGCAGCCAACAGGCCTCCTATGGCTACACCTTC
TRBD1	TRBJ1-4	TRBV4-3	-	CASGQGSSEKLFF	TGCGCCAGCGGACAGGGTTCTAGTGAAAAACTGTTTTTT
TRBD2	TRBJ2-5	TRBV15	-	CATRRLAGVQETQYF	TGTGCCACCAGGAGACTAGCGGGAGTTCAAGAGACCCAGTACTTC
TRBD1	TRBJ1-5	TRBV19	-	CASSSPGQAAGQPQHF	TGTGCCAGTAGTAGCCCGGGACAGGCTGCCGGTCAGCCCCAGCATTTT
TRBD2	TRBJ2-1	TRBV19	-	CASSPRTSAEQFF	TGTGCCAGTAGTCCCCGGACTAGCGCTGAGCAGTTCTTC
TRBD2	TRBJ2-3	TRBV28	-	CASSSGTSGRISTDTQYF	TGTGCCAGCAGTTCGGGGACTAGCGGAAGAATTAGCACAGATACGCAGTATTTT
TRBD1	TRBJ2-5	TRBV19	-	CASSIGGQFQETQYF	TGTGCCAGTAGTATTGGGGGACAGTTTCAAGAGACCCAGTACTTC
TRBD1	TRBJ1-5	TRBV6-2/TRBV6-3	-	CASSKMGQGITEPQHF	TGTGCCAGCAGTAAAATGGGACAGGGTATTACGGAGCCCCAGCATTTT
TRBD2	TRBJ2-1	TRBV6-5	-	CASRGLAGAYEQFF	TGTGCCAGCAGGGGACTAGCGGGAGCTTATGAGCAGTTCTTC
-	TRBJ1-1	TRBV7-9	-	CASSSQGSTEAFF	TGTGCCAGCAGCTCGCAGGGGAGCACTGAAGCTTTCTTT
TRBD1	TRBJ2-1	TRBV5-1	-	CASSGGQLPDEQFF	TGCGCCAGCAGCGGGGGACAGTTACCGGATGAGCAGTTCTTC
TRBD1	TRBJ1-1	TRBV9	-	CASSLSGQGNTEAFF	TGTGCCAGCAGCCTCTCGGGACAGGGGAACACTGAAGCTTTCTTT
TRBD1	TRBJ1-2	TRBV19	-	CASSFQTGTSAGYTF	TGTGCCAGTAGTTTCCAGACAGGGACCTCGGCTGGCTACACCTTC
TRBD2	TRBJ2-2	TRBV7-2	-	CASSLSGGRAGELFF	TGTGCCAGCAGCTTGAGCGGGGGAAGGGCCGGGGAGCTGTTTTTT
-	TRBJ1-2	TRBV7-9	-	CASSLGAGQLVGGYTF	TGTGCCAGCAGCTTAGGAGCAGGACAGCTAGTTGGTGGCTACACCTTC
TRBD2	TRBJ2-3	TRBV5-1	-	CASSLISSGGTDTQYF	TGCGCCAGCAGCTTGATATCTAGCGGGGGGACAGATACGCAGTATTTT
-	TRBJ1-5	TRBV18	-	CASSGGGSQPQHF	TGTGCCAGCTCAGGGGGCGGGAGTCAGCCCCAGCATTTT
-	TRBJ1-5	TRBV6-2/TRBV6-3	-	CASSYLDLGGQPQHF	TGTGCCAGCAGTTACTTGGATTTAGGGGGTCAGCCCCAGCATTTT
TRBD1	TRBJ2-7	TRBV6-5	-	CASRRDRRTYEQYF	TGTGCCAGCAGACGGGACAGGCGGACCTACGAGCAGTACTTC
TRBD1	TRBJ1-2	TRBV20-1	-	CSASTAVRGHGYTF	TGCAGTGCTAGTACTGCGGTCAGGGGGCATGGCTACACCTTC
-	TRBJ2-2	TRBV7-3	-	CASSLTGEASGELFF	TGTGCCAGCAGCTTAACGGGAGAGGCTTCGGGGGAGCTGTTTTTT
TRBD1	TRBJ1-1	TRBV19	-	CASTPGEGARHGAFF	TGTGCCAGTACCCCCGGAGAGGGGGCTAGGCATGGAGCTTTCTTT
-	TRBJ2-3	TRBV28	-	CASSVEDTQYF	TGTGCCAGCAGTGTAGAGGATACGCAGTATTTT
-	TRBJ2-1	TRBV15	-	CATSGRNSYNEQFF	TGTGCCACCAGCGGGAGAAACTCCTACAATGAGCAGTTCTTC
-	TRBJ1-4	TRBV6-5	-	CASSRRLATNEKLFF	TGTGCCAGCAGCCGGAGACTAGCAACTAATGAAAAACTGTTTTTT
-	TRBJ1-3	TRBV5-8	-	CASSLGQSLYSGNTIYF	TGTGCCAGCAGCTTGGGACAGAGTCTCTACTCTGGAAACACCATATATTTT
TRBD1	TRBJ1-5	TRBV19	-	CASREGTGPLNQPQHF	TGTGCCAGTCGGGAGGGGACAGGGCCTTTAAATCAGCCCCAGCATTTT
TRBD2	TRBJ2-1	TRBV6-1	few	CASSEEAGGPNEQFF	TGTGCCAGCAGTGAAGAGGCGGGAGGGCCAAATGAGCAGTTCTTC
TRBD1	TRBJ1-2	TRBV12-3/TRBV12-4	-	CASSTGQGFGYTF	TGTGCCAGCAGTACGGGACAGGGGTTTGGCTACACCTTC
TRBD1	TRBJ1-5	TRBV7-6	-	CASSPGTGRNQPQHF	TGTGCCAGCAGCCCAGGGACAGGGAGGAATCAGCCCCAGCATTTT
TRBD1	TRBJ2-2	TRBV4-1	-	CASSQGGRGRFTGELFF	TGCGCCAGCAGCCAAGGGGGCAGGGGGCGTTTTACCGGGGAGCTGTTTTTT
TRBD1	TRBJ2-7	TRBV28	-	CASSKEAGTGEQYF	TGTGCCAGCAGTAAAGAGGCCGGGACAGGCGAGCAGTACTTC
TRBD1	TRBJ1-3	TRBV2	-	CASSVGTGTYSGNTIYF	TGTGCCAGCAGTGTCGGGACAGGGACTTACTCTGGAAACACCATATATTTT
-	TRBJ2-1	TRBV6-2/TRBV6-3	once	CASSTHNNEQFF	TGTGCCAGCAGTACGCACAACAATGAGCAGTTCTTC
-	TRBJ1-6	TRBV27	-	CASSPRTEHSPLHF	TGTGCCAGCAGTCCCCGGACAGAGCATTCACCCCTCCACTTT
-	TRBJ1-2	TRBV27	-	CASSLVGVGGYTF	TGTGCCAGCAGTTTAGTAGGAGTCGGGGGCTACACCTTC